The rows below give T cell receptor beta chains drawn from one sample of a study of blood T cell repertoires in COVID-19. Sequencing used immunoSEQ multiplex PCR; TCRdb keeps in-frame clones, though not all of them. The sample yields about 120,000 clones, 60% to 85% seen once. Sequencing was performed on peripheral blood. These receptors were taken from a man between 65 and 85 years old with acute or convalescent COVID-19. The CDR3 runs from the conserved cysteine through the conserved F or W. Each record gives: D gene, J gene, clone size, V gene, CDR3 protein, CDR3 DNA. D genes are given only for firm matches. Rows give clone size only sometimes, using once, few, many, or a class for an expanded clone.

>TRBD2|TRBJ2-3|.|TRBV6-5
CASSSLQRGVWYF
TGTGCCAGCAGCTCCCTCCAGCGGGGGGTGTGGTATTTT
>.|TRBJ1-1|.|TRBV7-3
CASQQANTEAFF
TGTGCCAGCCAACAGGCGAACACTGAAGCTTTCTTT
>TRBD2|TRBJ2-7|.|TRBV28
CASSLLGTSGSYEQYF
TGTGCCAGCAGTTTGTTAGGGACTAGCGGCTCCTACGAGCAGTACTTC
>.|TRBJ2-1|.|TRBV29-1
CSAARRLIHNEQFF
TGCAGCGCCGCGAGGCGACTAATCCACAATGAGCAGTTCTTC
>TRBD2|TRBJ2-3|.|TRBV7-3
CASSSGTSGRASTDTQYF
TGTGCCAGCAGCTCCGGGACTAGCGGGCGAGCTAGCACAGATACGCAGTATTTT
>.|TRBJ1-4|.|TRBV5-1
CASSLRGAEEKLFF
TGCGCCAGCAGCTTGCGGGGGGCGGAGGAAAAACTGTTTTTT
>.|TRBJ2-3|.|TRBV9
CASSVGGDSTDTQYF
TGTGCCAGCAGCGTAGGGGGAGACAGCACAGATACGCAGTATTTT
>TRBD1|TRBJ1-6|once|TRBV25-1
CASSEQGASSPLHF
TGTGCCAGCAGTGAGCAGGGGGCGAGTTCACCCCTCCACTTT
>.|TRBJ2-2|.|TRBV2
CASSSERSGELFF
TGTGCCAGCAGTAGCGAAAGATCCGGGGAGCTGTTTTTT
>.|TRBJ2-2|.|TRBV19
CATRDRGGPNTGELFF
TGTGCCACCCGGGATCGCGGGGGCCCGAACACCGGGGAGCTGTTTTTT
>TRBD2|TRBJ2-1|once|TRBV14
CASSLSRDYLNNEQFF
TGTGCCAGCAGCCTAAGCCGGGACTACCTTAACAATGAGCAGTTCTTC
>TRBD1|TRBJ2-7|.|TRBV6-5
CASSYSVTGGSYEQYF
TGTGCCAGCAGTTACTCTGTGACAGGGGGAAGCTACGAGCAGTACTTC
>TRBD1|TRBJ1-5|few|TRBV6-2/TRBV6-3
CASTPGGQGAQPQHF
TGTGCCAGCACCCCTGGAGGGCAGGGGGCACAGCCCCAGCATTTT
>.|TRBJ2-2|.|TRBV11-2
CASQSSPTGELFF
TGTGCCTCCCAATCGAGCCCCACCGGGGAGCTGTTTTTT
>.|TRBJ2-3|.|TRBV12-3/TRBV12-4
CASSQNSPDTQYF
TGTGCCAGCAGTCAGAATAGCCCAGATACGCAGTATTTT
>TRBD1|TRBJ1-4|.|TRBV30
CAWSGTGGATNEKLFF
TGTGCCTGGAGTGGAACAGGGGGGGCAACTAATGAAAAACTGTTTTTT
>.|TRBJ2-4|once|TRBV6-6
CASSWRQAQVGNIQYF
TGTGCCAGCAGTTGGAGACAGGCTCAGGTGGGGAACATTCAGTACTTC
>TRBD1|TRBJ1-4|.|TRBV24-1
CATSGGQGHEKLFF
TGTGCCACCAGTGGGGGACAGGGACATGAAAAACTGTTTTTT
>TRBD2|TRBJ2-3|.|TRBV28
CASSLTSDKADTQYF
TGTGCCAGCAGTTTAACTAGCGATAAGGCAGATACGCAGTATTTT
>TRBD1|TRBJ1-2|.|TRBV11-2
CASSLEPGTGGAYGYTF
TGTGCCAGCAGCTTAGAGCCGGGGACAGGGGGCGCCTATGGCTACACCTTC
>.|TRBJ2-2|.|TRBV5-1
CASKPGSLRGTGELFF
TGCGCCAGCAAGCCGGGATCCCTGAGGGGGACCGGGGAGCTGTTTTTT
>TRBD1|TRBJ1-6|.|TRBV3-1/TRBV3-2
CASSLGTGESPLHF
TGTGCCAGCAGCCTCGGGACAGGGGAATCACCCCTCCACTTT
>.|TRBJ1-1|once|TRBV2
CASSGGIGGHTEAFF
TGTGCCAGCAGTGGCGGTATCGGGGGACACACTGAAGCTTTCTTT
>.|TRBJ1-2|.|TRBV2
CASSEQEGSYGYTF
TGTGCCAGCAGTGAACAGGAGGGTAGCTATGGCTACACCTTC
>.|TRBJ1-2|.|TRBV6-5
CATRSGDRADYGYTF
TGTGCCACCCGGTCGGGAGATCGGGCGGACTATGGCTACACCTTC
>.|TRBJ1-4|.|TRBV28
CASRAGLGEKLFF
TGTGCCAGCAGAGCAGGGCTCGGTGAAAAACTGTTTTTT
>.|TRBJ1-2|.|TRBV25-1
CASSPPDSYGYTF
TGTGCCAGCAGTCCTCCGGACAGTTATGGCTACACCTTC
>.|TRBJ2-3|.|TRBV18
CASSPPTGDFTDTQYF
TGTGCCAGCTCACCACCAACAGGGGACTTCACAGATACGCAGTATTTT
>TRBD1|TRBJ2-2|.|TRBV28
CASRRTGAHTGELFF
TGTGCCAGCAGGCGGACAGGGGCTCATACCGGGGAGCTGTTTTTT
>.|TRBJ2-2|once|TRBV11-2
CASSLDGSNTGELFF
TGTGCCAGCAGCTTAGACGGGTCGAACACCGGGGAGCTGTTTTTT
>TRBD1|TRBJ2-7|.|TRBV2
CASSRDRGDDEQYF
TGTGCCAGCAGCAGGGACAGGGGAGACGACGAGCAGTACTTC
>.|TRBJ2-3|.|TRBV2
CASSKQGIRTDTQYF
TGTGCCAGCAGTAAACAGGGAATCCGCACAGATACGCAGTATTTT
>TRBD2|TRBJ2-2|.|TRBV28
CASGASGSSGELFF
TGTGCCAGTGGGGCTAGCGGGAGTTCCGGGGAGCTGTTTTTT
>TRBD1|TRBJ1-5|few|TRBV28
CASRATGTGINQPQHF
TGTGCCAGCAGAGCTACCGGGACAGGGATTAATCAGCCCCAGCATTTT
>TRBD1|TRBJ2-5|.|TRBV4-2
CASSQEGYRAGGETQYF
TGTGCCAGCAGCCAAGAGGGGTACAGGGCAGGGGGAGAGACCCAGTACTTC
>.|TRBJ1-2|.|TRBV27
CASSSPEGRDGYTF
TGTGCCAGCAGTAGTCCGGAGGGTAGGGATGGCTACACCTTC
>.|TRBJ1-2|.|TRBV27
CASSLLAGRNYGYTF
TGTGCCAGCAGTTTATTGGCGGGTCGGAACTATGGCTACACCTTC
>TRBD1|TRBJ2-6|.|TRBV7-3
CASRATGGSGANVLTF
TGTGCCAGCAGGGCAACAGGGGGCTCTGGGGCCAACGTCCTGACTTTC
>TRBD1|TRBJ1-2|.|TRBV11-2
CASSQSSRDRPFSGYGYTF
TGTGCCAGCAGCCAGAGTTCCCGGGACAGGCCGTTTAGTGGCTATGGCTACACCTTC
>.|TRBJ1-5|once|TRBV30
CAWSASGIGNQPQHF
TGTGCCTGGAGCGCCTCAGGGATAGGGAATCAGCCCCAGCATTTT